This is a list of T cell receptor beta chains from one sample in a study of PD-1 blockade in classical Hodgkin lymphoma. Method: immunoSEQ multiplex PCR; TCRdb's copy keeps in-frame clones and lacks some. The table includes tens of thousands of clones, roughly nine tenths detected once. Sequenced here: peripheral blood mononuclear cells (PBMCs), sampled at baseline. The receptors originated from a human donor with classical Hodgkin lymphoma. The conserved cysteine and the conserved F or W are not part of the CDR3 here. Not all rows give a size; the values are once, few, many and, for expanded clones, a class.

ASTEGYEQF,TRBJ2-1,-,TRBV5-4
ASSQKGLAGVYEQY,TRBJ2-7,-,TRBV14
ASSPGLAGKFYEQY,TRBJ2-7,-,TRBV19
AISESIAGTVNNEQF,TRBJ2-1,-,TRBV10-3
ASSSGRQNTEAF,TRBJ1-1,-,TRBV18
ASSGGGLSSNQPQH,TRBJ1-5,-,TRBV7-8
ASSTRQLNEKLF,TRBJ1-4,-,TRBV28
ASSATSGSQGEQY,TRBJ2-7,-,TRBV7-2
ASSLERDYGYT,TRBJ1-2,once,TRBV7-2
ASRRRASANEKLF,TRBJ1-4,once,TRBV6-5
ASSPLGQGGFDEQY,TRBJ2-7,-,TRBV18
ASGVGIRTGELF,TRBJ2-2,few,TRBV27
ASSSPDSDTQY,TRBJ2-3,-,TRBV19
ASSLDRLSYNEQF,TRBJ2-1,-,TRBV7-2
ASSQVLTRDSYEQY,TRBJ2-7,-,TRBV4-1
ASSPHRDQTYEQY,TRBJ2-7,-,TRBV6-5
ASRKLAGPSAGELF,TRBJ2-2,-,TRBV19
ARSPGYRGSPNTEAF,TRBJ1-1,-,TRBV7-9
ASSPGFEAF,TRBJ1-1,few,TRBV18
ASRITGRSTDTQY,TRBJ2-3,-,TRBV28
SVGTSGRNEQF,TRBJ2-1,-,TRBV29-1
ASITMLDYNEKLF,TRBJ1-4,-,TRBV6-1
ASSPWTGAFEAF,TRBJ1-1,-,TRBV28
ASRLTGGDGYT,TRBJ1-2,-,TRBV5-4
ASSQVAGVGTQY,TRBJ2-3,once,TRBV14
ASSSPNYGYT,TRBJ1-2,-,TRBV28
ASSLGRGNIQY,TRBJ2-4,-,TRBV4-1
SVGQSANTEAF,TRBJ1-1,-,TRBV29-1
AISVLGTGNLYEQY,TRBJ2-7,once,TRBV10-3
ASSLLGQDGYT,TRBJ1-2,-,TRBV25-1
ASSGARGRQDTQY,TRBJ2-3,-,TRBV6-1
ASIFRSSGNTIY,TRBJ1-3,-,TRBV6-1
ASSKDPETYNEQF,TRBJ2-1,-,TRBV21-1
ASSHWKTGSFEQPQH,TRBJ1-5,-,TRBV4-1
ASSLDRTLGD,TRBJ2-7,-,TRBV11-2
ASSFGQGGDEQY,TRBJ2-7,-,TRBV5-8
AWHPSGLDRGTTEAF,TRBJ1-1,few,TRBV30
AGQSGFAVTYEQY,TRBJ2-7,-,TRBV2
ASSPPGGLTEGYGYT,TRBJ1-2,once,TRBV18
AWRDRGSGNTIY,TRBJ1-3,once,TRBV30
ASSSPQKLF,TRBJ1-4,-,TRBV28
ASSQLSEALGYGYT,TRBJ1-2,few,TRBV16
ASSTTGDFGYGYT,TRBJ1-2,-,TRBV5-1
ASSYSAVSNQPQH,TRBJ1-5,few,TRBV6-5
ASRESGRMNTEAF,TRBJ1-1,-,TRBV6-4
ASSLRDSSGNTIY,TRBJ1-3,once,TRBV6-5
ASSPRDRTHQF,TRBJ2-1,-,TRBV18
ASSLSGSNQPQH,TRBJ1-5,-,TRBV18
AWSVRAGSGELF,TRBJ2-2,once,TRBV30
ASSFRGEGNQPQH,TRBJ1-5,-,TRBV5-6
ASSFSAALSGEQY,TRBJ2-7,-,TRBV5-4
ASTGPRLEGF,TRBJ2-1,-,TRBV19
ASSEAPGRADEQF,TRBJ2-1,-,TRBV6-1
ASRIRDDQETQY,TRBJ2-5,-,TRBV2
ASSPRPPGNTIY,TRBJ1-3,once,TRBV7-9
ASSQDGPRGATYEQY,TRBJ2-7,-,TRBV4-2
ASSGGLAGTGEQF,TRBJ2-1,once,TRBV5-4
ASSETSSYNEQF,TRBJ2-1,-,TRBV2
ASSQPGVNEQF,TRBJ2-1,-,TRBV4-1